This entry lists 19 T cell receptor beta chains sequenced from one sample in a study of human T cells and chemical hapten exposure. TCRdb re-analysed the RACE reads in MiXCR, keeping a single row per CDR3 protein. The table includes roughly 40,000 distinct CDR3 sequences, around 10% detected once. The sample's time point: patch test 2, 6 weeks after DPC sensitization. Indicated treatment: therapeutic diphenylcyclopropenone sensitization with weekly scalp DPC. The sample here was whole blood, taken in connection with sensitization to the hapten diphenylcyclopropenone (DPC). The receptors stem from a woman in her 40s with alopecia areata. Some clones in this sample may be carry-over from other donors' samples.

This clonotype was observed at least ten times. This chain uses TRBV20-1 with TRBJ2-3; 10 positions match TRBD2. V was clipped by 3 bases and J by 3 bases; unmatched bases: 6. The CDR3 sequence is 15 residues long. Germline V CDR1 and CDR2: DFQATT, SNEGSKA (reference sequence). The CDR3 coding sequence is TGCAGTGCTAGTCCCAGACTAGCGGGTACAGATACGCAGTATTTT. Translated, it gives CSASPRLAGTDTQYF.

This clonotype has a count of ten or more. This sequence joins TRBV4-1 and TRBJ2-3; D is ambiguous. The CDR3 has 12 residues. With 0 bases removed from V and 8 bases from J, the gap between germline ends came to 6 bases. CDR1 and CDR2 from the germline V gene are MGHRA and YSYEKL. Here the CDR3 reads CASSQDGGTQYF. CDR3 DNA sequence: TGCGCCAGCAGCCAAGATGGCGGTACGCAGTATTTT.

This clonotype was seen ten or more times. The V and J genes are TRBV29-1 and TRBJ2-7; 11 nucleotides match TRBD1. Germline CDR1 reads SQVTM; CDR2 reads ANQGSEA. This CDR3 has 14 amino acids. Trimming at V came to 3 bases and at J to 6 bases, leaving 7 bases not matched to a gene. CDR3 in DNA: TGCAGCGTTGATTTTGGGGACAGGGGGGTCGAGCAGTACTTC. It specifies CSVDFGDRGVEQYF.

This clonotype was counted ten times or more. The V and J genes are TRBV5-1 and TRBJ2-2, with TRBD1 matching 7 bases. Germline loops: CDR1 SGHRS, CDR2 YFSETQ. This CDR3 is built from 15 residues. The junction had 7 bases not matched to a gene; V was cut back by 4 bases and J by 4 bases. CDR3 in DNA: TGCGCCAGCAGCCCCTGGGACAGCTCCACCGGGGAGCTGTTTTTT. As protein: CASSPWDSSTGELFF.

This chain uses TRBV28 with TRBJ2-1, with D unclear. Trimming cost V 6 bases and J 15 bases, with 18 bases left between them. The CDR3 length is 12 residues. Looked up from germline, CDR1 is MDHEN and CDR2 is SYDVKM. CDR3 protein: CASSQHGPYLFF. The CDR3 coding sequence is TGTGCCAGCAGCCAACACGGCCCCTACCTGTTCTTC. The full variable domain, with the rest looked up from reference TRBV28 and TRBJ2-1, is DVKVTQSSRYLVKRTGEKVFLECVQDMDHENMFWYRQDPGLGLRLIYFSYDVKMKEKGDIPEGYSVSREKKERFSLILESASTNQTSMYLCASSQHGPYLFFGPGTRLTVL.

There are many counts of this clonotype. This chain connects TRBV14 to TRBJ2-1; the match to TRBD1 covers 9 bases. The V and J ends lost 4 bases and 9 bases, in that order; junction bases with no gene match: 10. Germline CDR1 is SGHDN and CDR2 is FVKESK. The CDR3 consists of 15 residues. In DNA, the CDR3 is TGTGCCAGCAGCCCACGACAGGGGGAGGGGAGTGAGCAGTTCTTC. Translated: CASSPRQGEGSEQFF.

This clonotype was found many times. The chain joins TRBV28 to TRBJ1-5, with D possibly being TRBD1 (5 bases). This CDR3 is built from 12 residues. V gave up 11 bases and J gave up 5 bases, with 13 bases separating them. Germline CDR1 and CDR2: MDHEN and SYDVKM. The CDR3 sequence is CAGNSGDQPQHF. The DNA of the CDR3 is TGTGCCGGCAACTCGGGGGATCAGCCCCAGCATTTT.

The CDR3 region is CSASFQGHGELFF. The CDR3 bases are TGCAGTGCTAGTTTCCAGGGTCACGGGGAGCTGTTTTTT. This chain uses TRBV20-1 with TRBJ2-2; tentatively, D is TRBD1 (5 bases). Per the germline V gene, CDR1 is DFQATT and CDR2 is SNEGSKA (reference sequence). The CDR3 runs 13 residues. V was cut by 3 bases and J by 7 bases, with 12 bases left in between.

In its sample, this clonotype was seen many times. This chain links TRBV19 with TRBJ1-2; TRBD1 might be the D (6 bases). In germline, CDR1 is LNHDA, CDR2 SQIVND (reference sequence). The ends were cut back, 5 bases at V and 7 bases at J, with 11 bases in the middle. The CDR3 totals 12 residues. In DNA, the CDR3 is TGTGCCAGTAGTGCCCAGGGGCTTGGCTACACCTTC. It encodes CASSAQGLGYTF. Using reference TRBV19 and TRBJ1-2 for the parts outside the CDR3, the full variable domain is DGGITQSPKYLFRKEGQNVTLSCEQNLNHDAMYWYRQDPGQGLRLIYYSQIVNDFQKGDIAEGYSVSREKKESFPLTVTSAQKNPTAFYLCASSAQGLGYTFGSGTRLTVV.

This clonotype was recorded many times. The chain has TRBV6-1 and TRBJ1-2; no reliable D call. Between the trimmed V and J ends, which lost 8 bases and 4 bases, there was a span of 8 bases. The CDR3 contains 11 residues. Germline CDR1 and CDR2: MNHNS and SASEGT. CDR3 nucleotide sequence: TGTGCCAGCGGCCCTGCCTATGGCTACACCTTC. Protein product: CASGPAYGYTF.

This clonotype was detected a few times. The rearrangement uses TRBV20-1 and TRBJ1-1; D is undetermined. The CDR3 length is 11 residues. V was pared by 3 bases and J by 3 bases, with 5 bases between. Germline lookup yields CDR1 DFQATT and CDR2 SNEGSKA (reference sequence). The CDR3 region is CSASTDTEAFF. Here the CDR3 DNA reads TGCAGTGCTAGTACGGACACTGAAGCTTTCTTT.

There are a few counts of this clonotype. The chain joins TRBV19 to TRBJ1-4; D is undetermined. The germline V gene encodes CDR1 LNHDA and CDR2 SQIVND (reference sequence). Trimming shortened V by 5 bases and J by 7 bases, and 17 bases separated the two germline ends. CDR3 length equals 15 residues. CDR3 sequence reads: CASSSQPVGPEKLFF. In DNA, the CDR3 is TGTGCCAGTAGTTCCCAACCCGTTGGACCTGAAAAACTGTTTTTT.

This clonotype appeared many times. The V and J genes are TRBV6-1 and TRBJ2-5; 9 nucleotides match TRBD2. CDR1 is MNHNS and CDR2 is SASEGT in the germline V gene. After removal of 5 bases from V and 3 bases from J, the junction contained 7 bases not matched to a gene. The CDR3 runs 15 residues. The CDR3 DNA is TGTGCCAGCAGTCTATTAGCGGGGGAGAAAGAGACCCAGTACTTC. Its translation is CASSLLAGEKETQYF.

This clonotype was seen at least ten times. The chain joins TRBV7-8 to TRBJ1-6; D call uncertain. V lost 5 bases to trimming and J lost 6 bases, with 26 bases between them. Germline loops: CDR1 SGHVS, CDR2 FQNEAQ. The CDR3 loop spans 19 amino acids. The CDR3 protein is CASSTNPARGGGINSPLHF. CDR3 coding DNA: TGTGCCAGCAGCACCAATCCAGCTAGAGGCGGCGGGATTAATTCACCCCTCCACTTT.

This clonotype was detected many times. The V gene is TRBV20-1, the J gene TRBJ2-6; TRBD1 might be the D (5 bases). There are 15 residues in the CDR3. Germline values: CDR1 DFQATT, CDR2 SNEGSKA (reference sequence). With 3 bases removed from V and 5 bases from J, the gap between germline ends came to 14 bases. The chain's CDR3 is CSASRQTLRANVLTF. CDR3 DNA sequence: TGCAGTGCTAGCAGACAGACGCTGAGGGCCAACGTCCTGACTTTC.

In this sample, this clonotype turned up a few times. This chain's CDR3 is CASKTGHVDEKLFF. CDR3 coding DNA: TGTGCCAGCAAAACCGGACACGTCGATGAAAAACTGTTTTTT. The rearrangement joins TRBV7-2 to TRBJ1-4, with a possible D match to TRBD1 (5 bases). V was clipped by 7 bases and J by 6 bases, with 15 bases between them. CDR1 SGHTA and CDR2 FQGNSA come from the germline V gene. The CDR3 runs 14 residues.

Ten or more counts support this clonotype. The chain recombines TRBV10-1 with TRBJ2-3, with D possibly being TRBD2 (6 bases). Trimming cost V 9 bases and J 2 bases, with 18 bases left between them. Per germline, CDR1 WNHNN and CDR2 SYGVQD (reference sequence). The CDR3 consists of 15 residues. The CDR3 here is CARPGTQKDTDTQYF. In DNA form, the CDR3 reads TGCGCCAGACCGGGGACTCAAAAGGACACAGATACGCAGTATTTT.

This clonotype has only a few counts. The chain uses TRBV5-1 and TRBJ2-5, with D unresolved. V was trimmed by 1 base and J by 1 base, leaving 8 bases between them. CDR3 length: 14 residues. CDR1 and CDR2 (germline): SGHRS, YFSETQ. In DNA form, the CDR3 reads TGCGCCAGCAGCTTGAACCGAGTCCAAGAGACCCAGTACTTC. Its protein product is CASSLNRVQETQYF. The entire variable domain, with the rest obtained from reference TRBV5-1 and TRBJ2-5, is as follows: KAGVTQTPRYLIKTRGQQVTLSCSPISGHRSVSWYQQTPGQGLQFLFEYFSETQRNKGNFPGRFSGRQFSNSRSEMNVSTLELGDSALYLCASSLNRVQETQYFGPGTRLLVL.

This clonotype was detected a few times. The J gene is TRBJ2-7, the V gene TRBV10-3; D possibly corresponds to TRBD1 (5 bases). V was shortened by 3 bases and J by 7 bases, with 10 bases between the two germline ends. Germline CDR1 and CDR2: ENHRY and SYGVKD. CDR3 length: 12 amino acids. The DNA for the CDR3 is TGTGCCATCAGTGACAGGGTCGGGGAGCAGTACTTC. The encoded protein is CAISDRVGEQYF.